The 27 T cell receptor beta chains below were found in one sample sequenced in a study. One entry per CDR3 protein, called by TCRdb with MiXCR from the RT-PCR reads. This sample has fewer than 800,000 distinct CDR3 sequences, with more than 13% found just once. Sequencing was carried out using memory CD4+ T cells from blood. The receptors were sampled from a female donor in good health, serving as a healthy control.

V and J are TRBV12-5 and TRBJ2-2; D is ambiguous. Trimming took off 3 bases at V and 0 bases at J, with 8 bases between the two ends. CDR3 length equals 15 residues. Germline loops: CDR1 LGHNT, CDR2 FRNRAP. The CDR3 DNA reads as TGTGCTAGTGGTTTAGGTACGACGAACACCGGGGAGCTGTTTTTT. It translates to CASGLGTTNTGELFF.

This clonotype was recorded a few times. The CDR3 DNA follows: TGTGCCAGCAGCTTCGTTCTTCTCACTGAAGCTTTCTTT. It specifies CASSFVLLTEAFF. The V gene is TRBV5-5, the J gene TRBJ1-1, with D uncertain. The CDR3 is made up of 13 amino acids. Between the trimmed V and J ends, which lost 2 bases and 4 bases, there was a span of 9 bases. From germline, CDR1 is SGHKS and CDR2 YYEKEE (reference sequence).

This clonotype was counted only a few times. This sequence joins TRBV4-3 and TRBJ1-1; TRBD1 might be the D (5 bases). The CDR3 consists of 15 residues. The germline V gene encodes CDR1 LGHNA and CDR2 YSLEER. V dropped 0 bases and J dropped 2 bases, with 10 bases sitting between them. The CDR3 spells CASSQDTGANTEAFF. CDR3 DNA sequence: TGCGCCAGCAGCCAAGATACCGGGGCCAACACTGAAGCTTTCTTT.

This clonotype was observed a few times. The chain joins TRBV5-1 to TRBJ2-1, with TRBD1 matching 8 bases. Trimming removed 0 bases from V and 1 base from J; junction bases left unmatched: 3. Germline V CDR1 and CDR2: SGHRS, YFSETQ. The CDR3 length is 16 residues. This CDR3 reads CASSLDTGGSYNEQFF. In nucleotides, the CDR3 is TGCGCCAGCAGCTTGGATACAGGGGGGTCCTACAATGAGCAGTTCTTC.

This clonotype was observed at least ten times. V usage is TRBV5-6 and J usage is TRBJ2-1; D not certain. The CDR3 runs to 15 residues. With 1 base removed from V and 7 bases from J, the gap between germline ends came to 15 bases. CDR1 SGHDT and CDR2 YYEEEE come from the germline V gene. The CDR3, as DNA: TGTGCCAGCAGCTTGAATCTGATCTGGGGTAATGAGCAGTTCTTC. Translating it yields CASSLNLIWGNEQFF.

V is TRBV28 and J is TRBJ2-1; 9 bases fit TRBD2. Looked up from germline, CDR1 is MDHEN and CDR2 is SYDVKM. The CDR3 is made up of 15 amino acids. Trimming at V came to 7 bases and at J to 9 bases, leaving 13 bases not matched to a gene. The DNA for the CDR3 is TGTGCCAGCACTCTCTCAGCGGGAGGTGTCATTGAGCAGTTCTTC. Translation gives CASTLSAGGVIEQFF.

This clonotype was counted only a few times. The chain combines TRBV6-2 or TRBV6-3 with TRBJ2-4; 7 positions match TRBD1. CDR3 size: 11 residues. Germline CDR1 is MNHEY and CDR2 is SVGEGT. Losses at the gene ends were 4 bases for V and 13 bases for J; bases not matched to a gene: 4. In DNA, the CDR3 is TGTGCCAGCAGTTGGCCGGGACAGCAGTACTTC. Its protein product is CASSWPGQQYF.

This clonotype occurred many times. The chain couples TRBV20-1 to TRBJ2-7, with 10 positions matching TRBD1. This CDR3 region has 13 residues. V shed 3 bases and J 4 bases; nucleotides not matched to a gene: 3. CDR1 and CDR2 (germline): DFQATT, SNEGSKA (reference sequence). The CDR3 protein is CSARGDRGYEQYF. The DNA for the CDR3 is TGCAGTGCTAGGGGGGACAGGGGTTACGAGCAGTACTTC.

The CDR3 DNA sequence: TGTGCCAGCAGTGGTTTTGGCGGGACAGGGAGACGAGGCACTGAAGCTTTCTTT. Translating it yields CASSGFGGTGRRGTEAFF. The J gene is TRBJ1-1, the V gene TRBV28, with 9 positions matching TRBD1. This CDR3 contains 18 residues. CDR1 and CDR2 (germline): MDHEN, SYDVKM. The trim removed 5 bases at V and 4 bases at J, leaving 17 bases unmatched.

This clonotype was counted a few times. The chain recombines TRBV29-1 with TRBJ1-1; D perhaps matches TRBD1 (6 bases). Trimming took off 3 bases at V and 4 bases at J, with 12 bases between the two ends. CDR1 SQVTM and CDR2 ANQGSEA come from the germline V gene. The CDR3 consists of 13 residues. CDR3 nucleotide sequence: TGCAGCGTTGATTTGGGGGACACCACTGAAGCTTTCTTT. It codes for CSVDLGDTTEAFF.

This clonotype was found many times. CDR3 in amino acids: CASSTGDRLNTEAFF. CDR3 DNA sequence: TGTGCCAGCAGTACCGGGGACAGGCTTAACACTGAAGCTTTCTTT. The V call is TRBV6-5, the J call TRBJ1-1, with TRBD1 matching over 8 bases. This CDR3 region has 15 residues. Losses at the gene ends were 5 bases for V and 2 bases for J; bases not matched to a gene: 7. CDR1 and CDR2 from the germline V gene are MNHEY and SVGAGI.

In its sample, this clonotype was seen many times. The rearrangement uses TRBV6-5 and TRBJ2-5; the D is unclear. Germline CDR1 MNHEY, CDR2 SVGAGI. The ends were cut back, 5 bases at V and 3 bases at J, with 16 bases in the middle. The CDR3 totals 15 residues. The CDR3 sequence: CASSRSPTFKETQYF. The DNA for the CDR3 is TGTGCCAGCAGTCGGAGCCCGACTTTTAAAGAGACCCAGTACTTC.

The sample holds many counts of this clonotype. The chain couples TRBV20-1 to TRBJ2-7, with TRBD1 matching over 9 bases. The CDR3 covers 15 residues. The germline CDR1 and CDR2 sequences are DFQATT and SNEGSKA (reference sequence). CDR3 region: CSEFGPGQGTYEQYF. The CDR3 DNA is TGCAGCGAGTTTGGTCCGGGACAGGGAACCTACGAGCAGTACTTC.

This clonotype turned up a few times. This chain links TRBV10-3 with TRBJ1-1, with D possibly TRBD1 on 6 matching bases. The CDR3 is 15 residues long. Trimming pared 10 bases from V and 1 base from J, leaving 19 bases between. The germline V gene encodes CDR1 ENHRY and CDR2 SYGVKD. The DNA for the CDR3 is TGTGCCACCTCGGAACAGGGACCAGAGAACACTGAAGCTTTCTTT. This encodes CATSEQGPENTEAFF.

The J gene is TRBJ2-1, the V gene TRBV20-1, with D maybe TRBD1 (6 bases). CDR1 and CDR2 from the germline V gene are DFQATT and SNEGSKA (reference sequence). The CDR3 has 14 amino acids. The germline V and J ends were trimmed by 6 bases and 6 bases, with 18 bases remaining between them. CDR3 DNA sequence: TGCAGTGCGAGGAACAGGGCAATATCCAATGAGCAGTTCTTC. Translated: CSARNRAISNEQFF.

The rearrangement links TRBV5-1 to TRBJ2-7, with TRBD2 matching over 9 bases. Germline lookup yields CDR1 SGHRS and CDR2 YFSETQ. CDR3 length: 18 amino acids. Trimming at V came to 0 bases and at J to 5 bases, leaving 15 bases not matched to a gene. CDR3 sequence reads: CASSLARGTSSAGNEQYF. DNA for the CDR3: TGCGCCAGCAGCTTGGCCAGAGGGACTAGCTCCGCCGGAAACGAGCAGTACTTC.

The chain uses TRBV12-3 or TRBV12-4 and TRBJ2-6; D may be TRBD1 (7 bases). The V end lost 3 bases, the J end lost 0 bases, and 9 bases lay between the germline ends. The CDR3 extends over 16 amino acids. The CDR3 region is CASSFQGGSGANVLTF. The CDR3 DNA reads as TGTGCCAGCAGTTTTCAGGGGGGCTCTGGGGCCAACGTCCTGACTTTC.

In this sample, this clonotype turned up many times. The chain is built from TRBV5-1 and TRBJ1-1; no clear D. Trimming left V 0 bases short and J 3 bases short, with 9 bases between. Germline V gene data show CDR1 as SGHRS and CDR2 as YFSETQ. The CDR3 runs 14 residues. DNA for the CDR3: TGCGCCAGCAGCTTGGAGTCGAGTTACACTGAAGCTTTCTTT. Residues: CASSLESSYTEAFF.

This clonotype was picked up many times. CDR3 loop: CASSLAGLAANEQFF. The CDR3 region has the DNA TGTGCCAGCAGCTTAGCCGGACTAGCGGCCAATGAGCAGTTCTTC. The chain links TRBV7-2 to TRBJ2-1; 10 bases align to TRBD2. The CDR3 loop spans 15 amino acids. The trim removed 0 bases at V and 6 bases at J, leaving 2 bases unmatched. Germline CDR1 and CDR2: SGHTA and FQGNSA.

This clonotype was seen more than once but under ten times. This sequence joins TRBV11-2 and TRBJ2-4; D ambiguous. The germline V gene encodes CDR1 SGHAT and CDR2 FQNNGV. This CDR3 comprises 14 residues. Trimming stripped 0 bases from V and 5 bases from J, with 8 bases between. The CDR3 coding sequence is TGTGCCAGCAGCTTAGATGGTGGGCAAAACATTCAGTACTTC. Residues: CASSLDGGQNIQYF.

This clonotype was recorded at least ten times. Here the CDR3 reads CASSLRRSEVYEQYF. The CDR3, as DNA: TGTGCCAGCAGCTTAAGACGCTCGGAGGTCTACGAGCAGTACTTC. V and J are TRBV11-2 and TRBJ2-7; D might be TRBD2 (5 bases). The CDR3 sequence is 15 residues long. Trimming shortened V by 2 bases and J by 3 bases, and 14 bases separated the two germline ends. CDR1 and CDR2 (germline): SGHAT, FQNNGV. The entire variable domain, with the rest obtained from reference TRBV11-2 and TRBJ2-7, is as follows: EAGVAQSPRYKIIEKRQSVAFWCNPISGHATLYWYQQILGQGPKLLIQFQNNGVVDDSQLPKDRFSAERLKGVDSTLKIQPAKLEDSAVYLCASSLRRSEVYEQYFGPGTRLTVT.

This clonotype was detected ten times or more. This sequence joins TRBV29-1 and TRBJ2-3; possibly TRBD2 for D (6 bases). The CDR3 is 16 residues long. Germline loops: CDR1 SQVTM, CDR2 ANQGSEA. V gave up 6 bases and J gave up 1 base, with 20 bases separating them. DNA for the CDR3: TGCAGCGTCGCATCAGTTGGGGGGAGCGGCACAGATACGCAGTATTTT. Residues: CSVASVGGSGTDTQYF.

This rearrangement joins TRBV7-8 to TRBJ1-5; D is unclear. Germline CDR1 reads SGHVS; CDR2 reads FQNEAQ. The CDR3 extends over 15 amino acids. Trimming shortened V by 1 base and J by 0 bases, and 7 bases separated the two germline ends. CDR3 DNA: TGTGCCAGCAGCTTAGAGAGGGATAGCAATCAGCCCCAGCATTTT. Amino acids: CASSLERDSNQPQHF.

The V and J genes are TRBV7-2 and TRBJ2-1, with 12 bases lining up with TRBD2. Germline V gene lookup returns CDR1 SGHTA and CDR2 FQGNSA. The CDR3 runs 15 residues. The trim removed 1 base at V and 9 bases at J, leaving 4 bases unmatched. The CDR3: CASSLGTSGIGEQFF. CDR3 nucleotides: TGTGCCAGCAGCTTAGGGACTAGCGGGATCGGTGAGCAGTTCTTC. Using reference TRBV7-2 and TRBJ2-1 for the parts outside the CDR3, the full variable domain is GAGVSQSPSNKVTEKGKDVELRCDPISGHTALYWYRQSLGQGLEFLIYFQGNSAPDKSGLPSDRFSAERTGGSVSTLTIQRTQQEDSAVYLCASSLGTSGIGEQFFGPGTRLTVL.

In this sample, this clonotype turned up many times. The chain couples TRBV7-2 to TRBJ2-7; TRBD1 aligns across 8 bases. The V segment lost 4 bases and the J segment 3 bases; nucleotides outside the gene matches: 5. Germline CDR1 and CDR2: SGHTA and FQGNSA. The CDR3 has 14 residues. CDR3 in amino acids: CASSSADRGYEQYF. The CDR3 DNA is TGTGCCAGCAGCTCCGCTGACAGGGGCTACGAGCAGTACTTC.

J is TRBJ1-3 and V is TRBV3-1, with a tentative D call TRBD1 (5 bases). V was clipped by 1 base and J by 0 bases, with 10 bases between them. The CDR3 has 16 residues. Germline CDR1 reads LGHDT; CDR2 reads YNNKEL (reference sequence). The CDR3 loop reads CASSQGTISSGNTIYF. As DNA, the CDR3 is TGTGCCAGCAGCCAAGGGACAATCTCCTCTGGAAACACCATATATTTT.

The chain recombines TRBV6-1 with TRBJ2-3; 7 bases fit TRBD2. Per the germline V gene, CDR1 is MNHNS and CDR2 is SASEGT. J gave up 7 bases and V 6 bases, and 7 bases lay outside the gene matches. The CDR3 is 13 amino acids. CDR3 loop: CASRPGGLNTQYF. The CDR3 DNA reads TGTGCCAGCAGGCCGGGGGGACTGAATACGCAGTATTTT.